This TCR beta chain was recorded in a study of blood T cells in healthy people across ages. This clonotype was picked up a small number of times. The CDR3 extends over 15 amino acids. Germline CDR1 is SGHRS and CDR2 is YFSETQ. With V trimmed by 1 base and J by 5 bases, 4 bases remained unmatched. At least 6.5 million PBMCs were isolated per sample. Per sample, at least 5 micrograms of total RNA were extracted. Alongside a J-beta primer mix, a sample-barcoded 5' primer served in a second PCR lasting about 7 to 12 cycles. A 12-random-nucleotide template-switch adaptor tagged each cDNA molecule. TCRdb re-called the 5' RACE reads with MiXCR, one entry per CDR3 protein. The table includes over 500,000 distinct CDR3 sequences, over 40% detected once.

Sequences were obtained from blood. The V and J genes are TRBV5-1 and TRBJ2-3, with TRBD2 identical over 10 bases. The source of this sequence is a woman at least 80 years old in good health. The CDR3 coding sequence is TGCGCCAGCAGCTTGCTAGCGGGGGCCCAAGATACGCAGTATTTT. Translation: CASSLLAGAQDTQYF.